This TCR beta chain stems from a study of blood T cell repertoires in COVID-19. Only in-frame clones appear in the TCRdb table, and some are missing; sequencing was by immunoSEQ multiplex PCR. Of some 240,000 clones in the sample, around 80% were seen once. The sequenced material came from peripheral blood. The TCR was taken from a woman aged 35 to 49 who had recovered from COVID-19.

CDR3 region: CASSGKDRDTENTIYF. As DNA, the CDR3 is TGTGCCAGCAGCGGAAAAGACCGGGACACGGAAAACACCATATATTTT. The chain joins TRBV7-9 to TRBJ1-3; perhaps TRBD1 as D (6 bases). CDR3 length equals 16 residues. CDR1 and CDR2 from the germline V gene are SEHNR and FQNEAQ (reference sequence). V lost 5 bases, J lost 6 bases, and 20 bases lay in between.